A single sample gave rise to the 26 T cell receptor beta chains below, sequenced in a study of T cells in Graves' hyperthyroidism and ophthalmopathy. Amplified TCR beta CDR3 regions came from RNA transcripts. A first-round RT-PCR of the TCR CDR3 used the HTBI primer set. TCRdb ran MiXCR on the multiplex PCR reads and lists one entry per CDR3 protein. The sample lists roughly 500,000 distinct CDR3 sequences; about 43% were seen once. Sequencing used peripheral blood or thyroid tissue (not recorded which). Receptors were obtained from an adult woman with Graves' disease, either hyperthyroidism or ophthalmopathy (not recorded which).

This chain joins TRBV5-1 and TRBJ2-5; the D gene is possibly TRBD2 (5 bases). V lost 7 bases to trimming and J lost 11 bases, with 21 bases between them. This CDR3 has 13 residues. The germline gives CDR1 SGHRS, CDR2 YFSETQ. The CDR3 protein is CASRTRPTDTQYF. The CDR3 coding sequence is TGCGCCAGCCGAACTAGGCCAACAGATACGCAGTACTTC.

In its sample, this clonotype is medium-sized. The chain employs TRBV9 and TRBJ1-2; D gene uncertain. The V gene lost 3 bases and the J gene lost 8 bases, with 8 bases spanning the gap. This CDR3 has 11 amino acids. Germline values: CDR1 SGDLS, CDR2 YYNGEE. The DNA of the CDR3 is TGTGCCAGCAGCGACCCCCAGGGCTACACCTTC. This codes for CASSDPQGYTF.

The chain links TRBV7-9 to TRBJ1-1; 7 nucleotides align to TRBD1. Germline V gene lookup returns CDR1 SEHNR and CDR2 FQNEAQ (reference sequence). This CDR3 has 13 amino acids. Losses at the gene ends were 5 bases for V and 11 bases for J; bases not matched to a gene: 11. CDR3 sequence: CASSPSWTGSAFF. CDR3 coding DNA: TGTGCCAGCAGCCCCTCCTGGACAGGCTCCGCTTTCTTT.

The rearrangement links TRBV20-1 to TRBJ1-2; TRBD1 might be the D (5 bases). The CDR3 extends over 10 amino acids. Germline lookup yields CDR1 DFQATT and CDR2 SNEGSKA (reference sequence). The ends were cut back, 7 bases at V and 6 bases at J, with 9 bases in the middle. CDR3 coding DNA: TGCAGTGTTGTGGGGGATGGCTACACCTTC. It encodes CSVVGDGYTF.

This clonotype was recorded only once. One base away lies a much larger clone, so this may be a sequencing read error. The rearrangement joins TRBV4-1 to TRBJ1-1; 8 positions match TRBD1. This CDR3 is 13 amino acids long. Per the germline V gene, CDR1 is MGHRA and CDR2 is YSYEKL. The CDR3 DNA sequence: TGCGCCAGCAGCCAATCAGGGGGCACTGAAGCTCTCTTT. Protein product: CASSQSGGTEALF.

A few counts support this clonotype. The V gene is TRBV19, the J gene TRBJ1-1; D might be TRBD1 (6 bases). CDR1 and CDR2 (germline): LNHDA, SQIVND (reference sequence). The CDR3 has 14 residues. Trimming took 4 bases from V and 1 from J, leaving 10 bases between them. CDR3 protein: CASSTGQRNTEAFF. The CDR3 region has the DNA TGTGCCAGTAGTACAGGACAGAGGAACACTGAAGCTTTCTTT.

This clonotype was recorded at least ten times. The chain links TRBV5-4 to TRBJ1-4; TRBD1 agrees at 11 bases. Unmatched junction bases numbered 7, after V lost 4 bases and J lost 8 bases. Germline-derived CDR1 and CDR2 are SGHNT and YYREEE (reference sequence). The CDR3 sequence is 15 residues long. The CDR3 nucleotides are TGTGCCAGCAGCCATGGGACAGGGGGAAGGGAAAAACTGTTTTTT. This sequence encodes CASSHGTGGREKLFF.

This clonotype is a singleton in its sample. The genes are TRBV9 and TRBJ2-2; D might be TRBD2 (7 bases). The CDR3 length is 16 residues. Germline CDR1 is SGDLS and CDR2 is YYNGEE. V lost 0 bases to trimming and J lost 3 bases, with 12 bases between them. Here the CDR3 reads CASSVGGGGDTGELFF. The DNA of the CDR3 is TGTGCCAGCAGCGTAGGGGGAGGGGGGGACACCGGGGAGCTGTTTTTT.

The chain uses TRBV2 and TRBJ1-1, with D perhaps matching TRBD1 (5 bases). There are 14 residues in the CDR3. V lost 6 bases and J 6 bases, leaving 17 bases between the germline ends. Germline V gene data show CDR1 as SNHLY and CDR2 as FYNNEI. CDR3 DNA: TGTGCCAGCAGCCAAAATACGGGGGAGGCTGAAGCTTTCTTT. Amino acids: CASSQNTGEAEAFF.

The chain couples TRBV27 to TRBJ2-7; 7 nucleotides line up with TRBD1. With 4 bases clipped from V and 2 bases from J, the junction kept 5 bases outside the gene matches. The CDR3 has 14 residues. The germline gives CDR1 MNHEY, CDR2 SMNVEV (reference sequence). CDR3 amino acids: CASSSYRGPYEQYF. The DNA for the CDR3 is TGTGCCAGCAGTTCATACAGGGGACCCTACGAGCAGTACTTC.

The CDR3 DNA follows: TGTGCCAGCACGGCGGTGGGGAACACTGAAGCTTTCTTT. This encodes CASTAVGNTEAFF. The chain has TRBV7-8 and TRBJ1-1, with D uncertain. CDR1 and CDR2 (germline): SGHVS, FQNEAQ. This CDR3 has 13 residues. V was pared by 7 bases and J by 1 base, with 10 bases between.

This sequence joins TRBV11-2 and TRBJ1-6; the D is unclear. The V end was cut by 5 bases, the J end by 9 bases, with 17 bases between. CDR3 length equals 15 residues. Germline CDR1 reads SGHAT; CDR2 reads FQNNGV. CDR3 sequence reads: CASSLRTLEASPLHF. The CDR3 bases are TGTGCCAGCAGCCTAAGGACCTTAGAGGCTTCACCCCTCCACTTT.

This clonotype was counted only a few times. This chain uses TRBV2 with TRBJ1-2, with D possibly being TRBD1 (6 bases). Germline CDR1 and CDR2: SNHLY and FYNNEI. The CDR3 runs 15 residues. Between the trimmed V and J ends, which lost 3 bases and 4 bases, there was a span of 15 bases. The CDR3 DNA sequence: TGTGCCAGCAGTGAGGGGGCCAGGCCCGTCTATGGCTACACCTTC. It translates to CASSEGARPVYGYTF. Full variable domain (missing parts from reference TRBV2 and TRBJ1-2): EPEVTQTPSHQVTQMGQEVILRCVPISNHLYFYWYRQILGQKVEFLVSFYNNEISEKSEIFDDQFSVERPDGSNFTLKIRSTKLEDSAMYFCASSEGARPVYGYTFGSGTRLTVV.

This chain uses TRBV10-3 with TRBJ1-2; TRBD1 matches at 7 bases. Germline V gene data show CDR1 as ENHRY and CDR2 as SYGVKD. The CDR3 extends over 13 amino acids. V trimming: 10 bases; J trimming: 1 base; junction bases outside the gene matches: 6. Here the CDR3 reads CASRYRGNYGYTF. The CDR3 nucleotides are TGTGCCAGCAGGTACAGGGGTAACTATGGCTACACCTTC.

This clonotype was seen more than once but under ten times. V is TRBV4-2 and J is TRBJ1-4; D ambiguous. Trimming pared 6 bases from V and 8 bases from J, leaving 16 bases between. There are 14 residues in the CDR3. Germline V CDR1 and CDR2: LGHNA, YNFKEQ. The CDR3 DNA reads as TGTGCCAGCAGACCACCGGGTCCTAGGGAAAAACTGTTTTTT. Translating it yields CASRPPGPREKLFF.

The chain links TRBV13 to TRBJ1-2; unclear D gene. This CDR3 comprises 15 residues. The germline CDR1 and CDR2 sequences are PRHDT and FYEKMQ (reference sequence). V lost 3 bases to trimming and J lost 0 bases, with 11 bases between them. DNA of the CDR3: TGTGCCAGCAGCTTGATGTCCGGGGCTAACTATGGCTACACCTTC. Its translation: CASSLMSGANYGYTF.

This clonotype was detected ten times or more. The chain has TRBV11-2 and TRBJ2-7; 16 positions agree with TRBD2. The CDR3 runs to 19 residues. V lost 2 bases and J lost 6; bases outside the gene matches: 13. Looked up from germline, CDR1 is SGHAT and CDR2 is FQNNGV. The CDR3 region is CASSLWRGKGLAGGFEQYF. The CDR3, as DNA: TGTGCCAGCAGCTTATGGAGGGGGAAGGGACTAGCGGGAGGGTTCGAGCAGTACTTC.

This clonotype was counted a few times. The chain uses TRBV10-2 and TRBJ2-7, with D perhaps matching TRBD1 (5 bases). V was trimmed by 2 bases and J by 8 bases, leaving 10 bases between them. The CDR3 is made up of 12 amino acids. Per the germline V gene, CDR1 is WSHSY and CDR2 is SAAADI. This chain's CDR3 is CASSEKTEKQYF. The CDR3 DNA sequence: TGCGCCAGCAGTGAGAAGACAGAGAAGCAGTACTTC.

This clonotype was counted only a few times. V and J are TRBV28 and TRBJ2-3, with D perhaps matching TRBD1 (6 bases). The CDR3 is made up of 14 amino acids. Trimming removed 5 bases at V and 3 bases at J, with 12 bases between. The germline CDR1 and CDR2 sequences are MDHEN and SYDVKM. The CDR3 DNA is TGTGCCAGCAGTCTTGGGGGCAGTACAGATACGCAGTATTTT. Encoded protein: CASSLGGSTDTQYF.

V usage is TRBV20-1 and J usage is TRBJ2-5; 12 nucleotides match TRBD2. V lost 4 bases and J lost 5; bases outside the gene matches: 5. This CDR3 has 14 amino acids. CDR1 is DFQATT and CDR2 is SNEGSKA in the germline V gene (reference sequence). The CDR3, as DNA: TGCAGTGCTATGACTAGCGGGGGCGCGGAGACCCAGTACTTC. Residues: CSAMTSGGAETQYF.

This clonotype showed up many times. V gene TRBV5-1 combines with J gene TRBJ2-7, with a weak D call TRBD1 (5 bases). The CDR3 has 14 residues. V dropped 4 bases and J dropped 3 bases, with 14 bases sitting between them. The germline CDR1 and CDR2 sequences are SGHRS and YFSETQ. CDR3 nucleotides: TGCGCCAGCAGCCCACCGACAGAAATCTACGAGCAGTACTTC. Translating gives CASSPPTEIYEQYF.

This clonotype was seen repeatedly, ten times or more. The V gene is TRBV5-1, the J gene TRBJ2-7; D gene unclear. Germline assignment: CDR1 SGHRS and CDR2 YFSETQ. V lost 0 bases to trimming and J lost 4 bases, with 11 bases between them. The CDR3 length is 14 residues. The CDR3 loop is CASSLEAKRYEQYF. As DNA, the CDR3 is TGCGCCAGCAGCTTGGAAGCGAAAAGATACGAGCAGTACTTC.

This clonotype has a count of ten or more. The rearrangement links TRBV20-1 to TRBJ1-2; D gene ambiguous. Trimming removed 3 bases from V and 2 bases from J, with 10 bases in between. Germline V gives CDR1 DFQATT, CDR2 SNEGSKA (reference sequence). The CDR3 sequence is 13 residues long. The DNA of the CDR3 is TGCAGTGCTAGTATACAGCCAAACTATGGCTACACCTTC. Its protein is CSASIQPNYGYTF.

The chain is built from TRBV29-1 and TRBJ2-2; 15 bases are a match to TRBD2. The junction had 7 bases not matched to a gene; V was cut back by 6 bases and J by 5 bases. Germline-derived CDR1 and CDR2 are SQVTM and ANQGSEA. This CDR3 comprises 16 residues. The CDR3 DNA follows: TGCAGCGTGCGGACTAGCGGGAGGGCCATGACCGGGGAGCTGTTTTTT. Translated, it gives CSVRTSGRAMTGELFF.

The V and J genes are TRBV19 and TRBJ1-6; TRBD1 might be the D (5 bases). Trimming stripped 10 bases from V and 11 bases from J, with 27 bases between. The CDR3 is 16 residues long. CDR1 is LNHDA, CDR2 SQIVND, per germline (reference sequence). CDR3 DNA: TGTGCCACCCCACGTCACTGGCGCAGGGCGACGACACCCCTCCACTTT. It codes for CATPRHWRRATTPLHF.

This clonotype occurred many times. A junction end diverges from the germline sequence, so it may reflect a read error. This chain joins TRBV20-1 and TRBJ1-5; D is uncertain. The CDR3 has 13 residues. Germline-derived CDR1 and CDR2 are DFQATT and SNEGSKA (reference sequence). The CDR3 loop is CSARKHGNQPQHF. The CDR3 bases are TGCAGCGCTAGGAAGCATGGCAATCAGCCCCAGCATTTT.